Listed below are T cell receptor beta chains from one sample, sequenced in a study of T-cell memory formation after mild COVID-19. MiXCR, applied by TCRdb to the 5' RACE reads, yields one record per CDR3 protein. The profile shows roughly 550,000 distinct CDR3 sequences, 20% of them singletons. Specimen: PBMCs or a T cell subset sorted from them (not recorded which). The receptors were gathered from an adult woman who had mild COVID-19 (a few samples of this study predate the infection). Cell type and time point are not known. CDR3s include the opening cysteine and the closing phenylalanine or tryptophan. A D gene is named only where the DNA matches it firmly. Rows may omit the clone size; those that give it use once, few, many or a size class.

CDR3 protein: CASSQGSRAPYEQYF; CDR3 DNA: TGCGCCAGCAGCCAAGGAAGCAGAGCTCCCTACGAGCAGTACTTC; clone size: NA; D gene: NA; J gene: TRBJ2-7; V gene: TRBV4-1
CDR3 protein: CASSYPRQGSYEQYF; CDR3 DNA: TGTGCCAGCAGTTACCCGAGACAAGGATCCTACGAGCAGTACTTC; clone size: few; D gene: NA; J gene: TRBJ2-7; V gene: TRBV6-2/TRBV6-3
CDR3 protein: CASSPKARNEQFF; CDR3 DNA: TGCGCCAGCAGTCCCAAGGCGAGGAATGAGCAGTTCTTC; clone size: many; D gene: NA; J gene: TRBJ2-1; V gene: TRBV4-1
CDR3 protein: CASKSIIGPGGYTF; CDR3 DNA: TGTGCCAGCAAGTCGATCATCGGGCCGGGGGGCTACACCTTC; clone size: NA; D gene: NA; J gene: TRBJ1-2; V gene: TRBV25-1
CDR3 protein: CASSPSTQGAGGELFF; CDR3 DNA: TGTGCCAGCTCACCGTCCACTCAGGGGGCCGGCGGGGAGCTGTTTTTT; clone size: few; D gene: TRBD1; J gene: TRBJ2-2; V gene: TRBV18
CDR3 protein: CATSRAAGGVYEQYF; CDR3 DNA: TGTGCCACCAGCAGAGCAGCGGGGGGCGTGTACGAGCAGTACTTC; clone size: few; D gene: TRBD2; J gene: TRBJ2-7; V gene: TRBV15
CDR3 protein: CASRGPGPRTDTQYF; CDR3 DNA: TGTGCCAGCAGGGGCCCGGGACCTCGGACAGATACGCAGTATTTT; clone size: NA; D gene: NA; J gene: TRBJ2-3; V gene: TRBV7-9
CDR3 protein: CASTLGPPSYNEQFF; CDR3 DNA: TGTGCCAGCACCCTCGGGCCGCCCTCCTACAATGAGCAGTTCTTC; clone size: few; D gene: NA; J gene: TRBJ2-1; V gene: TRBV12-3/TRBV12-4
CDR3 protein: CAISESTGPWAGDNEKLFF; CDR3 DNA: TGTGCCATCAGTGAATCCACAGGCCCCTGGGCTGGGGATAATGAAAAACTGTTTTTT; clone size: NA; D gene: NA; J gene: TRBJ1-4; V gene: TRBV10-3
CDR3 protein: CASSLAAGSYNEQFF; CDR3 DNA: TGTGCCAGCAGCTTAGCGGCAGGTTCTTACAATGAGCAGTTCTTC; clone size: NA; D gene: NA; J gene: TRBJ2-1; V gene: TRBV7-8
CDR3 protein: CASSPEFGGGPSYEQYF; CDR3 DNA: TGTGCCAGCTCACCAGAGTTTGGGGGAGGGCCTTCCTACGAGCAGTACTTC; clone size: NA; D gene: TRBD2; J gene: TRBJ2-7; V gene: TRBV18
CDR3 protein: CASTPGQGEDLEAFF; CDR3 DNA: TGTGCCAGCACCCCCGGACAGGGCGAGGACCTTGAAGCTTTCTTT; clone size: few; D gene: TRBD1; J gene: TRBJ1-1; V gene: TRBV11-2
CDR3 protein: CASSPRTSGRSEQFF; CDR3 DNA: TGTGCCAGCAGCCCTCGGACTAGCGGGAGAAGTGAGCAGTTCTTC; clone size: few; D gene: TRBD2; J gene: TRBJ2-1; V gene: TRBV7-9
CDR3 protein: CASSSFVIAGTDTQYF; CDR3 DNA: TGCGCCAGCAGCTCCTTTGTGATAGCGGGCACAGATACGCAGTATTTT; clone size: NA; D gene: NA; J gene: TRBJ2-3; V gene: TRBV5-1
CDR3 protein: CASSVGMEGTGELFF; CDR3 DNA: TGTGCCAGCAGCGTAGGGATGGAGGGCACCGGGGAGCTGTTTTTT; clone size: NA; D gene: NA; J gene: TRBJ2-2; V gene: TRBV9
CDR3 protein: CASSYSVRGDSPLHF; CDR3 DNA: TGTGCCAGCAGTTACTCAGTCAGGGGGGATTCACCCCTCCACTTT; clone size: NA; D gene: TRBD1; J gene: TRBJ1-6; V gene: TRBV6-6
CDR3 protein: CASSLKSGGSEQYF; CDR3 DNA: TGTGCCAGCAGCTTAAAATCAGGGGGCTCCGAGCAGTACTTC; clone size: NA; D gene: TRBD1; J gene: TRBJ2-7; V gene: TRBV7-9
CDR3 protein: CATSDSTNYGELFF; CDR3 DNA: TGTGCCACCAGTGATAGCACAAATTACGGGGAGCTGTTTTTT; clone size: NA; D gene: NA; J gene: TRBJ2-2; V gene: TRBV24-1
CDR3 protein: CAWRGLLGRHTQYF; CDR3 DNA: TGTGCCTGGAGGGGCCTACTCGGGCGGCATACGCAGTATTTT; clone size: few; D gene: NA; J gene: TRBJ2-3; V gene: TRBV30
CDR3 protein: CASSRPDTEIYYGYTF; CDR3 DNA: TGCGCCAGCAGCCGACCGGACACCGAAATATACTATGGCTACACCTTC; clone size: NA; D gene: NA; J gene: TRBJ1-2; V gene: TRBV4-1
CDR3 protein: CASSLGARTANSPLHF; CDR3 DNA: TGCGCCAGCAGCTTGGGGGCCAGGACGGCTAATTCACCCCTCCACTTT; clone size: few; D gene: NA; J gene: TRBJ1-6; V gene: TRBV5-1
CDR3 protein: CASSYSRDSGEQYF; CDR3 DNA: TGTGCCAGCAGTTACTCGCGGGACAGTGGCGAGCAGTACTTC; clone size: few; D gene: NA; J gene: TRBJ2-7; V gene: TRBV6-6
CDR3 protein: CASTPRGPYNEQFF; CDR3 DNA: TGTGCCAGCACCCCTAGGGGGCCATACAATGAGCAGTTCTTC; clone size: NA; D gene: TRBD1; J gene: TRBJ2-1; V gene: TRBV6-2/TRBV6-3
CDR3 protein: CASSFLDPANTIYF; CDR3 DNA: TGCGCCAGCAGCTTCCTAGACCCAGCAAACACCATATATTTT; clone size: few; D gene: NA; J gene: TRBJ1-3; V gene: TRBV5-1
CDR3 protein: CSARVWTSPDEQFF; CDR3 DNA: TGCAGTGCTAGAGTCTGGACTAGTCCGGATGAGCAGTTCTTC; clone size: NA; D gene: TRBD2; J gene: TRBJ2-1; V gene: TRBV20-1
CDR3 protein: CASPMVGNTEAFF; CDR3 DNA: TGTGCCAGCCCAATGGTGGGTAACACTGAAGCTTTCTTT; clone size: few; D gene: NA; J gene: TRBJ1-1; V gene: TRBV11-2
CDR3 protein: CSVEGFYEQYF; CDR3 DNA: TGCAGCGTTGAGGGCTTCTACGAGCAGTACTTC; clone size: few; D gene: NA; J gene: TRBJ2-7; V gene: TRBV29-1
CDR3 protein: CASSFARGEKLFF; CDR3 DNA: TGTGCCAGCAGTTTCGCGAGGGGGGAAAAACTGTTTTTT; clone size: few; D gene: NA; J gene: TRBJ1-4; V gene: TRBV12-3/TRBV12-4
CDR3 protein: CASSGRGDNVLTF; CDR3 DNA: TGTGCCAGCAGCGGGAGGGGGGACAACGTCCTGACTTTC; clone size: NA; D gene: NA; J gene: TRBJ2-6; V gene: TRBV7-6
CDR3 protein: CSATPTGGYNSPLHF; CDR3 DNA: TGCAGTGCAACCCCTACAGGGGGCTATAATTCACCCCTCCACTTT; clone size: few; D gene: TRBD1; J gene: TRBJ1-6; V gene: TRBV20-1
CDR3 protein: CSARSPGHTEAFF; CDR3 DNA: TGCAGTGCTAGATCCCCGGGACACACCGAAGCTTTCTTT; clone size: few; D gene: NA; J gene: TRBJ1-1; V gene: TRBV20-1
CDR3 protein: CAWSGSTEAFF; CDR3 DNA: TGTGCCTGGAGTGGAAGTACTGAAGCTTTCTTT; clone size: NA; D gene: NA; J gene: TRBJ1-1; V gene: TRBV30
CDR3 protein: CASSQDGDRALTEAFF; CDR3 DNA: TGTGCCAGCAGCCAAGATGGAGACAGGGCCCTCACTGAAGCTTTCTTT; clone size: NA; D gene: TRBD1; J gene: TRBJ1-1; V gene: TRBV14
CDR3 protein: CASSREGLNSYNEQFF; CDR3 DNA: TGTGCCAGCAGCCGAGAGGGGCTTAACTCCTACAATGAGCAGTTCTTC; clone size: NA; D gene: NA; J gene: TRBJ2-1; V gene: TRBV11-3
CDR3 protein: CSVDMGVGETQYF; CDR3 DNA: TGCAGCGTTGACATGGGAGTTGGAGAGACCCAGTACTTC; clone size: few; D gene: NA; J gene: TRBJ2-5; V gene: TRBV29-1
CDR3 protein: CASSLAPAGQSNQPQHF; CDR3 DNA: TGTGCCAGCAGCTTAGCGCCGGCGGGACAGAGCAATCAGCCCCAGCATTTT; clone size: NA; D gene: TRBD1; J gene: TRBJ1-5; V gene: TRBV7-8
CDR3 protein: CATSDPTGPVGRSSQYF; CDR3 DNA: TGTGCCACCAGTGACCCGACCGGGCCCGTGGGAAGGAGTTCGCAGTATTTT; clone size: NA; D gene: NA; J gene: TRBJ2-3; V gene: TRBV24-1
CDR3 protein: CASSGPGQGASEQFF; CDR3 DNA: TGTGCCAGCAGCGGACCGGGACAGGGGGCGTCTGAGCAGTTCTTC; clone size: NA; D gene: TRBD1; J gene: TRBJ2-1; V gene: TRBV11-3
CDR3 protein: CASSLGQPYNQPQHF; CDR3 DNA: TGTGCCAGCAGTTTAGGACAGCCTTACAATCAGCCCCAGCATTTT; clone size: NA; D gene: NA; J gene: TRBJ1-5; V gene: TRBV12-3/TRBV12-4
CDR3 protein: CATSDPTSGRVVQETQYF; CDR3 DNA: TGTGCCACCAGTGATCCGACTAGCGGGAGGGTCGTGCAAGAGACCCAGTACTTC; clone size: NA; D gene: TRBD2; J gene: TRBJ2-5; V gene: TRBV24-1